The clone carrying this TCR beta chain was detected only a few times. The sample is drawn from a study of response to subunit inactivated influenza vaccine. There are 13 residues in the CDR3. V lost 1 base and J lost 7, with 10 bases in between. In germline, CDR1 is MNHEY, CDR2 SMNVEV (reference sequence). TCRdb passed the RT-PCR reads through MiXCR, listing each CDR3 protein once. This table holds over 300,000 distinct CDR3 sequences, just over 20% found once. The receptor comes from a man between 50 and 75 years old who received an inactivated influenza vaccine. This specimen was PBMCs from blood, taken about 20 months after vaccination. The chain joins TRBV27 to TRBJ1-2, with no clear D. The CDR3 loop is CASSLFEGGGYTF. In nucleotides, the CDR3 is TGTGCCAGCAGTTTATTTGAGGGAGGTGGCTACACCTTC.